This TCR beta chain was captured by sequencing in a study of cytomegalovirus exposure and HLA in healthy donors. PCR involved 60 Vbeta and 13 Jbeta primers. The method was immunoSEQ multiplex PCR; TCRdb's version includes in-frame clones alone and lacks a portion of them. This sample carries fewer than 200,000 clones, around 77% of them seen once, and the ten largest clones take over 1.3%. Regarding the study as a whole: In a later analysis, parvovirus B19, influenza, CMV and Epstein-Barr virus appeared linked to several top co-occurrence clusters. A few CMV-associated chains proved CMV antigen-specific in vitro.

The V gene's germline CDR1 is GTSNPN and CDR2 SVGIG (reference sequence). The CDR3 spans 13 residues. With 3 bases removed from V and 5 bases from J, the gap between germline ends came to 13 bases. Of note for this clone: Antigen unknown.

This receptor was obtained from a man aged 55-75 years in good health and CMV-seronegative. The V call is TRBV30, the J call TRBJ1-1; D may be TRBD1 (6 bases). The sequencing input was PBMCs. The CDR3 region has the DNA TGTGCCTGGAGCCTCAACAGGGAGACTGAAGCTTTCTTT. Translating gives CAWSLNRETEAFF.